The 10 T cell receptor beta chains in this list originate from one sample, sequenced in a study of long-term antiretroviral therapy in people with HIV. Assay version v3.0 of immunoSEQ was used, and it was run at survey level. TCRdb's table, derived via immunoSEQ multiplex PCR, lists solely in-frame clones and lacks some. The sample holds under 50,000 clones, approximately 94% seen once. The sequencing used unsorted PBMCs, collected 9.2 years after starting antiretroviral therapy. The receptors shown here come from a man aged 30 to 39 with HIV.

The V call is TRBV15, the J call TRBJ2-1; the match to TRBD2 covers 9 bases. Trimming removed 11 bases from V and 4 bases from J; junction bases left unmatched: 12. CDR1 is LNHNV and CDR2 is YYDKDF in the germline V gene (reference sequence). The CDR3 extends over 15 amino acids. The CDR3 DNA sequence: TGTGCCTCGATCACTCCTAGCGGGGATTACAATGAGCAGTTCTTC. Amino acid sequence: CASITPSGDYNEQFF.

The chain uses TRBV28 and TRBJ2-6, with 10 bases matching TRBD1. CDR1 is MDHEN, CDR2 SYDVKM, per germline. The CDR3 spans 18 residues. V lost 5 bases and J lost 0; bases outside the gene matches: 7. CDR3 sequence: CASSRGTGARSGANVLTF. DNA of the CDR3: TGTGCCAGCAGTCGAGGGACAGGGGCCCGCTCTGGGGCCAACGTCCTGACTTTC.

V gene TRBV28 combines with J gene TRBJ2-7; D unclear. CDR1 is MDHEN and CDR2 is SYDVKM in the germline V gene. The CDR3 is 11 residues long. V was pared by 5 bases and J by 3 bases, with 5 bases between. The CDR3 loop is CASSDNYEQYV. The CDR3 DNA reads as TGTGCCAGCAGTGACAACTACGAGCAGTACGTC.

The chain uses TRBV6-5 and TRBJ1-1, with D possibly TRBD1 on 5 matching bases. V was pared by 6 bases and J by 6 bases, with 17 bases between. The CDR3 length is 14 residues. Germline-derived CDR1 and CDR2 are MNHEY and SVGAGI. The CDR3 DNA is TGTGCCAGCAGCTATCCTGGGATGGGGGCTGAAGCTTTCTTT. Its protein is CASSYPGMGAEAFF.

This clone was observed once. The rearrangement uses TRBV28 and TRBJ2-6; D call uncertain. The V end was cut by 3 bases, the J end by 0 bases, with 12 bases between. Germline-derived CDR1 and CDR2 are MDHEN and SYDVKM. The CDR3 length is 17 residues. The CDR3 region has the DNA TGTGCCAGCAGTTTTACCCTGACTCTCTCTGGGGCCAACGTCCTGACTTTC. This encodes CASSFTLTLSGANVLTF.

In nucleotides, the CDR3 is TGCGCCAGCAGCTTGAGGAGCGGGGGGAACACTGAAGCTTTCTTT. As protein: CASSLRSGGNTEAFF. The rearrangement uses TRBV5-1 and TRBJ1-1; D perhaps matches TRBD1 (5 bases). With 1 base removed from V and 1 base from J, the gap between germline ends came to 11 bases. CDR3 length: 15 residues. Germline-derived CDR1 and CDR2 are SGHRS and YFSETQ.

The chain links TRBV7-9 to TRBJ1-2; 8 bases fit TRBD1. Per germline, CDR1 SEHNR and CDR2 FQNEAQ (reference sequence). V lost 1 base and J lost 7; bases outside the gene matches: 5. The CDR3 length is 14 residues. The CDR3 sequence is CASSLGGTGRGYTF. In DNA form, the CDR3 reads TGTGCCAGCAGCTTAGGTGGGACAGGTCGTGGCTACACCTTC.

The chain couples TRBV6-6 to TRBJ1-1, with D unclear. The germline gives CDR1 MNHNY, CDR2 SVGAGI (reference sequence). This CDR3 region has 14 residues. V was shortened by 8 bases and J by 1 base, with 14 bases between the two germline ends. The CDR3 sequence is CASLLTAANTEAFF. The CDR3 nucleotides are TGTGCCAGCTTATTAACGGCTGCGAACACTGAAGCTTTCTTT.

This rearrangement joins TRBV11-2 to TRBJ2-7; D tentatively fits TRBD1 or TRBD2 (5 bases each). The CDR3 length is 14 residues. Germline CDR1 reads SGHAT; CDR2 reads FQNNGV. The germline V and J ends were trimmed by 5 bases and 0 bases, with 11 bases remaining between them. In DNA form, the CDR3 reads TGTGCCAGCAGCATAGGGGACGTCTCCTACGAGCAGTACTTC. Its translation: CASSIGDVSYEQYF.

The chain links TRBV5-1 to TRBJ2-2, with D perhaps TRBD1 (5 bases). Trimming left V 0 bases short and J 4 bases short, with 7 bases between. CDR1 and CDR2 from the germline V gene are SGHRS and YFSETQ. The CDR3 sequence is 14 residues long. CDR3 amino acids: CASSLGRGTGELFF. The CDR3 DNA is TGCGCCAGCAGCTTGGGAAGGGGCACCGGGGAGCTGTTTTTT.